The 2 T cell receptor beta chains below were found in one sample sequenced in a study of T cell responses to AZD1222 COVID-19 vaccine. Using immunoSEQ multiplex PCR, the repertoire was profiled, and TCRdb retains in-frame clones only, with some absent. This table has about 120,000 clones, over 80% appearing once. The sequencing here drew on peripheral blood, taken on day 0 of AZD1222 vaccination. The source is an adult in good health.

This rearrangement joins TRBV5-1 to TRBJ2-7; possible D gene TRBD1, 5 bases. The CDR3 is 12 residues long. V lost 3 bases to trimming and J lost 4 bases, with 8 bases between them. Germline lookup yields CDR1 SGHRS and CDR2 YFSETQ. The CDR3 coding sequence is TGCGCCAGCAGCTGGGGCCTTTACGAGCAGTACTTC. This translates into CASSWGLYEQYF.

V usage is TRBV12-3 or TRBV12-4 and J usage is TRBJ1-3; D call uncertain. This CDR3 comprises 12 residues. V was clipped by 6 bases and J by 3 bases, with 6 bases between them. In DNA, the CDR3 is TGTGCCAGCAGCACCATTGGAAACACCATATATTTT. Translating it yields CASSTIGNTIYF.